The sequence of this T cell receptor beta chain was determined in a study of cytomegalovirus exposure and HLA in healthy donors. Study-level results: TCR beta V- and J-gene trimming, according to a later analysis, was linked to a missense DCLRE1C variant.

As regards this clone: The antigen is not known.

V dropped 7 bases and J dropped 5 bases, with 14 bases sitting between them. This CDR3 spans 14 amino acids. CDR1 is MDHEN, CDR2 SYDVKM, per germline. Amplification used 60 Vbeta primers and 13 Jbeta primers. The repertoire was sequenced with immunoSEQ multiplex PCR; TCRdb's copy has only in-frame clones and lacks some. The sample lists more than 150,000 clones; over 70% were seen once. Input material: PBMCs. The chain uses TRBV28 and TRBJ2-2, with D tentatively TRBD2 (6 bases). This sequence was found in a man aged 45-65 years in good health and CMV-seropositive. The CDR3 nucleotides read TGTGCCAGCACCACGGGTGGGGGGACCGGGGAGCTGTTTTTT. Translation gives CASTTGGGTGELFF.